The rows below give T cell receptor beta chains drawn from one sample of a study of shared clonotypes between healthy human individuals. Repertoires were generated with immunoSEQ multiplex PCR, while TCRdb's copy carries only in-frame clones and drops some. Of approximately 1.9 million clones listed, roughly 93% are singletons. Sequencing was performed on naive CD8+ T cells from PBMCs. These receptor sequences come from a man in his late teens or twenties in good health. Some clones in this sample may be carry-over from other donors' samples. Each CDR3 is given with its conserved first and last residue. Each record gives: CDR3 DNA, CDR3 protein, V gene, clone size, D gene, J gene. A D gene is named only where the DNA matches it firmly. Expanded clones are given a class, and other clones once, few, many or no size at all.

CDR3nt: TGTGCCAGCAACGACCGGCTAGCGGCCTACAATGAGCAGTTCTTC
CDR3aa: CASNDRLAAYNEQFF
v_gene: TRBV27
abundance: .
d_gene: TRBD2
j_gene: TRBJ2-1

CDR3nt: TGTGCCAGCAGTTTCCGACACCTGTATAGCAATCAGCCCCAGCATTTT
CDR3aa: CASSFRHLYSNQPQHF
v_gene: TRBV28
abundance: .
d_gene: .
j_gene: TRBJ1-5

CDR3nt: TGTGCCAGCAGCTTACTAGCGGGAGAGCCCATCTACAATGAGCAGTTCTTC
CDR3aa: CASSLLAGEPIYNEQFF
v_gene: TRBV7-8
abundance: .
d_gene: TRBD2
j_gene: TRBJ2-1

CDR3nt: TGTGCCAGCAGTCGGCCCCTCAAGGACCAGTACTTC
CDR3aa: CASSRPLKDQYF
v_gene: TRBV28
abundance: .
d_gene: .
j_gene: TRBJ2-5

CDR3nt: TGTGCCAGCAGTTGGGCGGGCGGGAGCTACGAGCAGTACTTC
CDR3aa: CASSWAGGSYEQYF
v_gene: TRBV28
abundance: once
d_gene: TRBD2
j_gene: TRBJ2-7

CDR3nt: TGCGCCAGCAGCTCATGGACGGGGGGAGGTACTGAAGCTTTCTTT
CDR3aa: CASSSWTGGGTEAFF
v_gene: TRBV5-1
abundance: .
d_gene: .
j_gene: TRBJ1-1

CDR3nt: TGCGCCAGCAGCGTTGGCCCGAGACTAGCGACCGTTACTACCTACGAGCAGTACTTC
CDR3aa: CASSVGPRLATVTTYEQYF
v_gene: TRBV5-1
abundance: .
d_gene: TRBD2
j_gene: TRBJ2-7

CDR3nt: TGTGCCACCAGGGGGCACACCGGGGAGCTGTTTTTT
CDR3aa: CATRGHTGELFF
v_gene: TRBV27
abundance: .
d_gene: TRBD1
j_gene: TRBJ2-2

CDR3nt: TGTGCCAGCAGTTCACGGACCGGGACAGGGGCCCCCGAGCAGTACTTC
CDR3aa: CASSSRTGTGAPEQYF
v_gene: TRBV27
abundance: .
d_gene: TRBD1
j_gene: TRBJ2-7

CDR3nt: TGTGCCAGCAGCTTGGCCATTGGGCAGGGGGCGCCTACTAATGAAAAACTGTTTTTT
CDR3aa: CASSLAIGQGAPTNEKLFF
v_gene: TRBV5-6
abundance: .
d_gene: TRBD1
j_gene: TRBJ1-4

CDR3nt: TGTGCCAGCAGCTTGTGGGGACTAGCGGTCCAAGAGACCCAGTACTTC
CDR3aa: CASSLWGLAVQETQYF
v_gene: TRBV5-4
abundance: once
d_gene: TRBD2
j_gene: TRBJ2-5

CDR3nt: TGCGCCAGCAGCTTGGTCGGGACAGTCTACGAGCAGTACTTC
CDR3aa: CASSLVGTVYEQYF
v_gene: TRBV5-1
abundance: .
d_gene: TRBD1
j_gene: TRBJ2-7

CDR3nt: TGTGCCAGCAGCTTAATCCGCGGCGAGCAGTACTTC
CDR3aa: CASSLIRGEQYF
v_gene: TRBV7-9
abundance: .
d_gene: .
j_gene: TRBJ2-7

CDR3nt: TGTGCCAGCAGCGTAGCGAGAACTAGCGGGAGGGATCATGAGCAGTTCTTC
CDR3aa: CASSVARTSGRDHEQFF
v_gene: TRBV9
abundance: .
d_gene: TRBD2
j_gene: TRBJ2-1

CDR3nt: TGTGCCTTGGATGGGGTTGAAGCTTTCTTT
CDR3aa: CALDGVEAFF
v_gene: TRBV30
abundance: .
d_gene: .
j_gene: TRBJ1-1

CDR3nt: TGTGCCAGCAGCCCAGGACAGGGTTGGGGCGAGCAGTACTTC
CDR3aa: CASSPGQGWGEQYF
v_gene: TRBV14
abundance: .
d_gene: TRBD1
j_gene: TRBJ2-7

CDR3nt: TGTGCCAGCAGCTTACTTGCAGAGACCCAGTACTTC
CDR3aa: CASSLLAETQYF
v_gene: TRBV7-9
abundance: .
d_gene: .
j_gene: TRBJ2-5

CDR3nt: TGTGCCAGCAGTTTATACTCGGTCGATGGGGAGTTCTTC
CDR3aa: CASSLYSVDGEFF
v_gene: TRBV27
abundance: .
d_gene: .
j_gene: TRBJ2-1

CDR3nt: TGTGCCTGGAGAGAGACAGATACGCAGTATTTT
CDR3aa: CAWRETDTQYF
v_gene: TRBV30
abundance: .
d_gene: .
j_gene: TRBJ2-3

CDR3nt: TGTGCCAGTAGCCCCGGGACAGCTAGTTTTGAAGCTTTCTTT
CDR3aa: CASSPGTASFEAFF
v_gene: TRBV19
abundance: few
d_gene: TRBD1
j_gene: TRBJ1-1

CDR3nt: TGTGCCAGTAGTACCATCCCCGGGAGCTCCTACAATGAGCAGTTCTTC
CDR3aa: CASSTIPGSSYNEQFF
v_gene: TRBV19
abundance: .
d_gene: .
j_gene: TRBJ2-1

CDR3nt: TGTGCCAGCAGAGGACAGGGATTGGACGAGCAGTACTTC
CDR3aa: CASRGQGLDEQYF
v_gene: TRBV27
abundance: .
d_gene: TRBD1
j_gene: TRBJ2-7

CDR3nt: TGTGCCAGCAGCCTTCCCGCGGATGAGCAGTTCTTC
CDR3aa: CASSLPADEQFF
v_gene: TRBV7-8
abundance: .
d_gene: .
j_gene: TRBJ2-1

CDR3nt: TGTGCCAGCAGTTTAGTGGACAGGGAGTACAATGAGCAGTTCTTC
CDR3aa: CASSLVDREYNEQFF
v_gene: TRBV28
abundance: .
d_gene: TRBD1
j_gene: TRBJ2-1

CDR3nt: TGTGCCAGCAGTTACTCGGGCCAGGCCCGCTATGGCTACACCTTC
CDR3aa: CASSYSGQARYGYTF
v_gene: TRBV28
abundance: .
d_gene: .
j_gene: TRBJ1-2

CDR3nt: TGTGCCAGCAGCCCGCTCGGGACGGCTTATGGCTACACCTTC
CDR3aa: CASSPLGTAYGYTF
v_gene: TRBV7-9
abundance: .
d_gene: .
j_gene: TRBJ1-2

CDR3nt: TGTGCCAGCAGTTCACCGGGACAGGACCCATATAGCAATCAGCCCCAGCATTTT
CDR3aa: CASSSPGQDPYSNQPQHF
v_gene: TRBV28
abundance: once
d_gene: TRBD1
j_gene: TRBJ1-5

CDR3nt: TGTGCCAGTAGTATTTCGGGCCCCACTATAGCCAAAAACATTCAGTACTTC
CDR3aa: CASSISGPTIAKNIQYF
v_gene: TRBV19
abundance: .
d_gene: .
j_gene: TRBJ2-4

CDR3nt: TGCGCCAGCAGCCAAGGTGTGGTGGGAGGGCTAGCAGATACGCAGTATTTT
CDR3aa: CASSQGVVGGLADTQYF
v_gene: TRBV4-3
abundance: .
d_gene: TRBD2
j_gene: TRBJ2-3

CDR3nt: TGTGCCAGCAGCCCGCCGGGACAGGGGCGCATTGAGCTGTTTTTT
CDR3aa: CASSPPGQGRIELFF
v_gene: TRBV7-9
abundance: .
d_gene: TRBD1
j_gene: TRBJ2-2

CDR3nt: TGTGCCAGCAGCTTACAGGGTAGCGGGAGCGGGGCCGCGAATGAGCAGTTCTTC
CDR3aa: CASSLQGSGSGAANEQFF
v_gene: TRBV7-9
abundance: .
d_gene: TRBD2
j_gene: TRBJ2-1

CDR3nt: TGTGCCAGTCGCGACCCGAGGGGCTACGAGCAGTACTTC
CDR3aa: CASRDPRGYEQYF
v_gene: TRBV27
abundance: .
d_gene: .
j_gene: TRBJ2-7

CDR3nt: TGTGCCTGGAGGCGCGTAGCGGGAGCCGCTTCTGGGGCCAACGTCCTGACTTTC
CDR3aa: CAWRRVAGAASGANVLTF
v_gene: TRBV30
abundance: .
d_gene: TRBD2
j_gene: TRBJ2-6

CDR3nt: TGCGCCAGCAGCTTGGGGAGGGAGGGCTCCACAGATACGCAGTATTTT
CDR3aa: CASSLGREGSTDTQYF
v_gene: TRBV5-1
abundance: .
d_gene: TRBD2
j_gene: TRBJ2-3

CDR3nt: TGTGCCAGCAGTGAGGCGGGGTGGAGCAATCAGCCCCAGCATTTT
CDR3aa: CASSEAGWSNQPQHF
v_gene: TRBV6-1
abundance: .
d_gene: .
j_gene: TRBJ1-5

CDR3nt: TGTGCCAGCCGGGGGGCGGGGGGCCAAGAGACCCAGTACTTC
CDR3aa: CASRGAGGQETQYF
v_gene: TRBV7-8
abundance: .
d_gene: TRBD2
j_gene: TRBJ2-5

CDR3nt: TGTGCCAGCAGTTCGACCAGGGATACGCAGTATTTT
CDR3aa: CASSSTRDTQYF
v_gene: TRBV28
abundance: .
d_gene: .
j_gene: TRBJ2-3

CDR3nt: TGTGCCAGAAGCAAACACGGGACTAGCGGGAAGGACAATGAGCAGTTCTTC
CDR3aa: CARSKHGTSGKDNEQFF
v_gene: TRBV5-3
abundance: .
d_gene: TRBD2
j_gene: TRBJ2-1

CDR3nt: TGTGCCAGCAGTTTACTAGCGGGCCCCTACAATGAGCAGTTCTTC
CDR3aa: CASSLLAGPYNEQFF
v_gene: TRBV6-5
abundance: .
d_gene: TRBD2
j_gene: TRBJ2-1

CDR3nt: TGTGCCAGCAGCTTGGCTTATGGGAATCACGGAGAGCAGTACTTC
CDR3aa: CASSLAYGNHGEQYF
v_gene: TRBV5-6
abundance: once
d_gene: .
j_gene: TRBJ2-7

CDR3nt: TGTGCCAGCAGCGTACTGAACTATGGCTACACCTTC
CDR3aa: CASSVLNYGYTF
v_gene: TRBV9
abundance: .
d_gene: .
j_gene: TRBJ1-2

CDR3nt: TGTGCCAGCGATAGCGGACTCTCCTACGAGCAGTACTTC
CDR3aa: CASDSGLSYEQYF
v_gene: TRBV6-1
abundance: .
d_gene: .
j_gene: TRBJ2-7

CDR3nt: TGTGCCAGCAAACAGGGGGGGAACACTGAAGCTTTCTTT
CDR3aa: CASKQGGNTEAFF
v_gene: TRBV27
abundance: .
d_gene: TRBD1
j_gene: TRBJ1-1